These 19 T cell receptor beta chains share one sample of origin, sequenced in a study of CD8 T cells in ankylosing spondylitis. TCRdb called the 5' RACE reads again in MiXCR, with one record for every CDR3 protein. The sample has some 250,000 distinct CDR3 sequences, 9.5% to 12% seen once; the top ten hold 6.8%. Material for sequencing was blood, either unsorted or a sorted T cell fraction (not recorded which). These receptors came from a male donor with ankylosing spondylitis or in good health (not recorded which).

This clonotype came up many times. The rearrangement joins TRBV7-6 to TRBJ2-3; 10 nucleotides align to TRBD1. J gave up 6 bases and V 2 bases, and 11 bases lay outside the gene matches. The germline V gene encodes CDR1 SGHVS and CDR2 FNYEAQ. This CDR3 comprises 17 residues. The CDR3 here is CASSLKRDRGSTDTQYF. The CDR3 DNA reads TGTGCCAGCAGCTTAAAAAGGGACAGGGGATCGACGGATACGCAGTATTTT.

This clonotype was seen ten or more times. The chain combines TRBV7-6 with TRBJ2-5; weak D call: TRBD2 (6 bases). CDR1 is SGHVS, CDR2 FNYEAQ, per germline. The CDR3 contains 17 residues. With 2 bases removed from V and 5 bases from J, the gap between germline ends came to 21 bases. CDR3: CASSLFPQEFGGETQYF. The CDR3 bases are TGTGCCAGCAGCTTATTTCCCCAGGAATTTGGAGGGGAGACCCAGTACTTC.

This clonotype was detected many times. The rearrangement links TRBV12-3 or TRBV12-4 to TRBJ2-1; TRBD2 aligns across 7 bases. The CDR3 length is 15 residues. The trim removed 2 bases at V and 10 bases at J, leaving 11 bases unmatched. The CDR3 is CASSLQAGVENEQFF. The DNA for the CDR3 is TGTGCCAGCAGTTTACAGGCGGGAGTAGAGAACGAGCAGTTCTTC.

The rearrangement uses TRBV20-1 and TRBJ1-2; D might be TRBD1 (6 bases). The CDR3 covers 14 residues. Germline CDR1 is DFQATT and CDR2 is SNEGSKA (reference sequence). V shed 1 base and J shed 8 bases, with 17 bases lying between them. As DNA, the CDR3 is TGCAGTGCTAGAGCATGGGGGCTGGCAGGGGGCTACACCTTC. Translation: CSARAWGLAGGYTF.

This clonotype occurred many times. The chain uses TRBV7-6 and TRBJ2-3; the match to TRBD2 covers 9 bases. Germline trimming cut 1 base from V and 3 bases from J; bases unmatched to any gene: 5. The CDR3 loop spans 16 amino acids. CDR1 is SGHVS, CDR2 FNYEAQ, per germline. The CDR3 coding sequence is TGTGCCAGCAGCTTAGGGTTTAGCGGGAGTACAGATACGCAGTATTTT. It is translated as CASSLGFSGSTDTQYF.

Details on this clonotype: A read error may explain this, as a much larger clone is one base away. This chain joins TRBV7-2 and TRBJ2-3, with 9 bases lining up with TRBD2. This CDR3 is 15 amino acids long. The germline CDR1 and CDR2 sequences are SGHTA and FQGNSA. The ends lost 3 bases at V and 6 bases at J; junction bases unmatched: 7. CDR3 protein: CTSSFVAGDLDTQYF. CDR3 bases: TGTACCAGCAGCTTTGTAGCGGGAGATTTGGATACGCAGTATTTT.

This clonotype has a handful of counts. The chain combines TRBV7-3 with TRBJ2-3; D call uncertain. CDR3 length equals 13 residues. V was trimmed by 6 bases and J by 6 bases, leaving 13 bases between them. Germline V gene lookup returns CDR1 SGHTA and CDR2 FQGTGA. The CDR3: CASRAGGWDTQYF. DNA of the CDR3: TGTGCCAGCAGGGCTGGCGGATGGGATACGCAGTATTTT.

The chain couples TRBV6-1 to TRBJ1-2, with TRBD1 matching 10 bases. Unmatched junction bases numbered 17, after V lost 6 bases and J lost 7 bases. The CDR3 runs to 17 residues. CDR1 and CDR2 from the germline V gene are MNHNS and SASEGT. The CDR3 sequence: CASSGTVRDRGIGGYTF. The CDR3 coding sequence is TGTGCCAGCAGCGGCACCGTCCGGGACAGGGGAATAGGTGGCTACACCTTC.

The genes are TRBV5-1 and TRBJ2-1, with D possibly TRBD1 on 6 matching bases. Between the trimmed V and J ends, which lost 7 bases and 0 bases, there was a span of 14 bases. Germline loops: CDR1 SGHRS, CDR2 YFSETQ. This CDR3 is built from 15 residues. The CDR3 loop reads CASARGLSSYNEQFF. The CDR3 coding sequence is TGCGCCAGCGCCAGGGGTTTGAGCTCCTACAATGAGCAGTTCTTC. The variable domain in full, with the rest retrieved from reference TRBV5-1 and TRBJ2-1, is KAGVTQTPRYLIKTRGQQVTLSCSPISGHRSVSWYQQTPGQGLQFLFEYFSETQRNKGNFPGRFSGRQFSNSRSEMNVSTLELGDSALYLCASARGLSSYNEQFFGPGTRLTVL.

This chain uses TRBV6-2 or TRBV6-3 with TRBJ2-3; D is possibly TRBD2 (7 bases). The V end was cut by 4 bases, the J end by 4 bases, with 15 bases between. CDR1 and CDR2 (germline): MNHEY, SVGEGT. The CDR3 sequence is 15 residues long. Written as DNA, the CDR3 is TGTGCCAGCAGTTCTGGGGGGGGCGACCCAGATACGCAGTATTTT. Translating gives CASSSGGGDPDTQYF.

As to this clonotype: Possible read error: a much larger clone is one base away. For the CDR3, the DNA is TGCGCCAGCAGCCCCTCCGGAGGGGACACTGTAGCTTTCTTT. Translation: CASSPSGGDTVAFF. The chain joins TRBV5-1 to TRBJ1-1; D is perhaps TRBD1 (6 bases). The germline CDR1 and CDR2 sequences are SGHRS and YFSETQ. CDR3 length: 14 residues. Drawing the rest from reference TRBV5-1 and TRBJ1-1, the complete variable domain is KAGVTQTPRYLIKTRGQQVTLSCSPISGHRSVSWYQQTPGQGLQFLFEYFSETQRNKGNFPGRFSGRQFSNSRSEMNVSTLELGDSALYLCASSPSGGDTVAFFGQGTRLTVV.

The chain couples TRBV6-1 to TRBJ2-7; 7 bases match TRBD1. The CDR3 runs 13 residues. Germline V CDR1 and CDR2: MNHNS, SASEGT. Trimming removed 8 bases from V and 1 base from J; junction bases left unmatched: 5. This chain's CDR3 is CASRRGQSYEQYF. The DNA for the CDR3 is TGTGCCAGCCGTCGGGGACAGTCCTACGAGCAGTACTTC.

In its sample, this clonotype was seen many times. The rearrangement uses TRBV12-3 or TRBV12-4 and TRBJ2-3; 8 bases align to TRBD2. Unmatched junction bases numbered 8, after V lost 6 bases and J lost 6 bases. The length of the CDR3 is 14 residues. The CDR3 nucleotides read TGTGCCAGCAGGGCGCGGGGGGCTAGCGATACGCAGTATTTT. This codes for CASRARGASDTQYF.

This clonotype was detected a few times. This sequence joins TRBV5-5 and TRBJ2-7; D is possibly TRBD1 or TRBD2 (5 bases each). V gave up 2 bases and J gave up 4 bases, with 16 bases separating them. This CDR3 region has 15 residues. From germline, CDR1 is SGHKS and CDR2 YYEKEE (reference sequence). The DNA of the CDR3 is TGTGCCAGCAGCTTCTCCGGGACGCCGCCGTACGAGCAGTACTTC. As protein: CASSFSGTPPYEQYF.

The table lists this clonotype with many counts. V usage is TRBV20-1 and J usage is TRBJ2-7; 11 nucleotides line up with TRBD2. This CDR3 region has 16 residues. Unmatched junction bases numbered 13, after V lost 3 bases and J lost 6 bases. Germline lookup yields CDR1 DFQATT and CDR2 SNEGSKA (reference sequence). The CDR3 loop reads CSASLPGLAGGGEQYF. The DNA for the CDR3 is TGCAGTGCTAGCCTCCCGGGGCTAGCGGGAGGTGGCGAGCAGTACTTC.

The chain combines TRBV7-9 with TRBJ2-2; D unresolved. V shed 5 bases and J shed 6 bases, with 13 bases lying between them. From germline, CDR1 is SEHNR and CDR2 FQNEAQ (reference sequence). CDR3 size: 14 residues. This CDR3 is CASSPFRTPGELFF. DNA of the CDR3: TGTGCCAGCAGCCCCTTTAGGACGCCCGGGGAGCTGTTTTTT.

Many counts were recorded for this clonotype. The chain carries TRBV28 and TRBJ1-2; 7 bases are a match to TRBD1. This CDR3 region has 15 residues. Germline CDR1 is MDHEN and CDR2 is SYDVKM. The V gene end was trimmed by 8 bases and the J gene end by 5 bases; junction bases not matched to a gene: 14. The DNA of the CDR3 is TGTGCCAGCGCTACAGGGGTCGGTCTCCGATATGGCTACACCTTC. It encodes CASATGVGLRYGYTF.

The table lists this clonotype with a few counts. The chain carries TRBV5-1 and TRBJ2-7; D not certain. V was cut by 3 bases and J by 5 bases, with 15 bases left in between. The germline V gene encodes CDR1 SGHRS and CDR2 YFSETQ. The CDR3 is 14 amino acids. As DNA, the CDR3 is TGCGCCAGCAGCTCTGACGGCCGTGGGGACGAGCAGTACTTC. Encoded protein: CASSSDGRGDEQYF. The full variable domain, completed using reference TRBV5-1 and TRBJ2-7, is KAGVTQTPRYLIKTRGQQVTLSCSPISGHRSVSWYQQTPGQGLQFLFEYFSETQRNKGNFPGRFSGRQFSNSRSEMNVSTLELGDSALYLCASSSDGRGDEQYFGPGTRLTVT.

Only a few counts were recorded for this clonotype. The rearrangement links TRBV6-5 to TRBJ2-1; 7 bases fit TRBD1. This CDR3 comprises 15 residues. Losses at the gene ends were 5 bases for V and 9 bases for J; bases not matched to a gene: 13. Germline assignment: CDR1 MNHEY and CDR2 SVGAGI. The CDR3 DNA reads as TGTGCCAGCAGTACGGGGAACAGGGGAAAAAGTGAGCAGTTCTTC. Translating gives CASSTGNRGKSEQFF.